The next 30 T cell receptor beta chains were all read from a single sample in a study of tissue T cells after allogeneic stem cell transplantation. Clones were read by immunoSEQ multiplex PCR, and TCRdb kept only the in-frame ones, dropping some. Found here are about 24,000 clones, over 70% of them singletons; the top ten hold roughly 7.7%. Sample: tissue from the ileum, taken at autopsy. Receptors originate from a female donor at least 60 years old with lung cancer.

This chain links TRBV19 with TRBJ2-5; 7 bases line up with TRBD2. The CDR3 extends over 15 amino acids. Losses at the gene ends were 2 bases for V and 4 bases for J; bases not matched to a gene: 7. Germline V gene data show CDR1 as LNHDA and CDR2 as SQIVND (reference sequence). In nucleotides, the CDR3 is TGTGCCAGTAGTATATTACTAGCGAACCGAGAGACCCAGTACTTC. Protein product: CASSILLANRETQYF.

The chain combines TRBV11-2 with TRBJ2-1, with 8 nucleotides matching TRBD2. The CDR3 is made up of 15 amino acids. V trimming: 4 bases; J trimming: 4 bases; junction bases outside the gene matches: 6. Germline V gene sequence: CDR1 SGHAT, CDR2 FQNNGV. CDR3 in DNA: TGTGCCAGCAGCTCCCAGCGGGGGAATTACAATGAGCAGTTCTTC. Encoded protein: CASSSQRGNYNEQFF.

The chain employs TRBV2 and TRBJ2-1, with 9 bases aligning to TRBD2. V lost 5 bases, J lost 0 bases, and 2 bases stayed unmatched. Germline CDR1 is SNHLY and CDR2 is FYNNEI. The CDR3 spans 15 residues. The CDR3 here is CASSLSGGSYNEQFF. The DNA for the CDR3 is TGTGCCAGCAGTCTTAGCGGGGGCTCCTACAATGAGCAGTTCTTC.

The CDR3 loop is CASSSWSLGGSAQYF. CDR3 coding DNA: TGTGCCAGCAGCTCCTGGTCGCTGGGAGGGTCGGCCCAGTACTTC. This chain uses TRBV5-6 with TRBJ2-5; 7 bases align to TRBD2. The CDR3 spans 15 residues. Trimming at V came to 3 bases and at J to 9 bases, leaving 14 bases not matched to a gene. The germline CDR1 and CDR2 sequences are SGHDT and YYEEEE.

This chain connects TRBV9 to TRBJ1-3; D call uncertain. V shed 4 bases and J shed 4 bases, with 15 bases lying between them. The CDR3 totals 15 residues. CDR1 is SGDLS and CDR2 is YYNGEE in the germline V gene. The CDR3 sequence: CASSQDPVAGNTIYF. The CDR3 nucleotides are TGTGCCAGCAGCCAGGATCCCGTAGCGGGAAACACCATATATTTT.

The V call is TRBV6-5, the J call TRBJ1-1, with TRBD1 identical over 7 bases. The V gene's germline CDR1 is MNHEY and CDR2 SVGAGI. The ends lost 7 bases at V and 1 base at J; junction bases unmatched: 6. The CDR3 is 14 amino acids. CDR3 sequence (DNA): TGTGCCAGCACCCGGACAGGCACGAACACTGAAGCTTTCTTT. This sequence encodes CASTRTGTNTEAFF.

This chain links TRBV2 with TRBJ2-3; 7 nucleotides agree with TRBD2. Trimming cost V 1 base and J 4 bases; bases outside gene matches: 5. There are 15 residues in the CDR3. CDR1 and CDR2 from the germline V gene are SNHLY and FYNNEI. CDR3 sequence reads: CASSEGLAEADTQYF. CDR3 in DNA: TGTGCCAGCAGTGAAGGACTAGCAGAAGCAGATACGCAGTATTTT.

Only a few counts were recorded for this clone. DNA of the CDR3: TGTGCCAGCAGCCAAGACCCGGGCGGAATCAAAAACATTCAGTACTTC. Encoded protein: CASSQDPGGIKNIQYF. The gene calls are TRBV3-1 (or the pseudogene TRBV3-2) and TRBJ2-4; no clear D. The CDR3 covers 16 residues. Germline CDR1 reads LGHDT; CDR2 reads YNNKEL (reference sequence). Trimming removed 0 bases from V and 3 bases from J, with 12 bases in between.

CDR3 sequence: CASSLGQGFGTQYF. CDR3 DNA sequence: TGTGCCAGCAGTTTAGGACAGGGGTTCGGGACCCAGTACTTC. The gene calls are TRBV27 and TRBJ2-5; the match to TRBD1 covers 9 bases. From germline, CDR1 is MNHEY and CDR2 SMNVEV (reference sequence). The length of the CDR3 is 14 residues. J lost 7 bases, V lost 2 bases, and 5 bases had no gene match.

The chain carries TRBV15 and TRBJ2-3, with TRBD2 identical over 11 bases. The CDR3 extends over 20 amino acids. Per the germline V gene, CDR1 is LNHNV and CDR2 is YYDKDF (reference sequence). The junction had 16 bases not matched to a gene; V was cut back by 5 bases and J by 0 bases. CDR3 DNA sequence: TGTGCCACCAGCCTTTTTAGCGGGGGGGCCGATGGGTTGAGCACAGATACGCAGTATTTT. This encodes CATSLFSGGADGLSTDTQYF. The whole variable domain, remainder taken from reference TRBV15 and TRBJ2-3, is DAMVIQNPRYQVTQFGKPVTLSCSQTLNHNVMYWYQQKSSQAPKLLFHYYDKDFNNEADTPDNFQSRRPNTSFCFLDIRSPGLGDTAMYLCATSLFSGGADGLSTDTQYFGPGTRLTVL.

The chain recombines TRBV6-2 or TRBV6-3 with TRBJ1-6; D unclear. The length of the CDR3 is 12 residues. Looked up from germline, CDR1 is MNHEY and CDR2 is SVGEGT. V gave up 2 bases and J gave up 8 bases, with 4 bases separating them. This CDR3 is CASSYGHSPLHF. The CDR3 DNA sequence: TGTGCCAGCAGTTACGGTCATTCACCCCTCCACTTT.

The chain uses TRBV19 and TRBJ2-1, with 7 bases lining up with TRBD2. In germline, CDR1 is LNHDA, CDR2 SQIVND (reference sequence). The trim removed 6 bases at V and 1 base at J, leaving 6 bases unmatched. The CDR3 length is 15 residues. This CDR3 is CASRAERGSYNEQFF. The CDR3 nucleotides are TGTGCCAGTAGAGCGGAGCGGGGATCCTACAATGAGCAGTTCTTC.

J is TRBJ2-1 and V is TRBV7-3; D is tentatively TRBD1 or TRBD2 (5 bases each). V dropped 5 bases and J dropped 15 bases, with 17 bases sitting between them. This CDR3 contains 12 residues. Per germline, CDR1 SGHTA and CDR2 FQGTGA. Here the CDR3 reads CASSGDVGPSFF. The CDR3 DNA reads TGTGCCAGCAGCGGGGACGTCGGTCCCTCGTTCTTC.

The rearrangement uses TRBV7-6 and TRBJ2-7, with D perhaps given as TRBD1 or TRBD2 (5 bases each). Trimming cost V 5 bases and J 0 bases, with 8 bases left between them. Germline lookup yields CDR1 SGHVS and CDR2 FNYEAQ. The CDR3 is 13 residues long. The CDR3 region is CASSRDGSYEQYF. CDR3 sequence (DNA): TGTGCCAGCAGCAGGGACGGCTCCTACGAGCAGTACTTC.

CDR3: CASSLGPGGGYTF. The CDR3 DNA reads as TGTGCCAGCAGCTTAGGACCTGGCGGGGGCTACACCTTC. The rearrangement uses TRBV7-2 and TRBJ1-2; D is unclear. This CDR3 contains 13 residues. V dropped 1 base and J dropped 8 bases, with 11 bases sitting between them. Germline lookup yields CDR1 SGHTA and CDR2 FQGNSA. The complete variable domain, with remaining parts taken from reference TRBV7-2 and TRBJ1-2, reads GAGVSQSPSNKVTEKGKDVELRCDPISGHTALYWYRQSLGQGLEFLIYFQGNSAPDKSGLPSDRFSAERTGGSVSTLTIQRTQQEDSAVYLCASSLGPGGGYTFGSGTRLTVV.

The V call is TRBV6-6, the J call TRBJ2-7; D ambiguous. CDR1 and CDR2 (germline): MNHNY, SVGAGI (reference sequence). The CDR3 is 11 residues long. V lost 5 bases and J lost 3, with 5 bases in between. The CDR3 nucleotides read TGTGCCAGCAGTGGCGGCTACGAGCAGTACTTC. Its protein product is CASSGGYEQYF.

This clone is a singleton in its sample. V gene TRBV18 combines with J gene TRBJ2-7; D gene unclear. Trimming took 6 bases from V and 7 from J, leaving 22 bases between them. The CDR3 is 15 amino acids. Germline assignment: CDR1 KGHSH and CDR2 LQKENI. CDR3 loop: CASSSPSTDLGEQYF. Written as DNA, the CDR3 is TGTGCCAGCTCTTCACCTTCGACGGACCTGGGGGAGCAGTACTTC.

This sequence joins TRBV24-1 and TRBJ2-1, with no clear D. This CDR3 contains 11 residues. V lost 9 bases and J lost 5, with 7 bases in between. The germline V gene has CDR1 KGHDR and CDR2 SFDVKD. CDR3 DNA: TGTGCCACCGGTTACAACAATGAGCAGTTCTTC. It translates to CATGYNNEQFF.

V usage is TRBV5-6 and J usage is TRBJ2-3; TRBD2 agrees at 10 bases. The CDR3 consists of 17 residues. CDR1 is SGHDT and CDR2 is YYEEEE in the germline V gene. With V trimmed by 4 bases and J by 4 bases, 12 bases remained unmatched. The CDR3 DNA reads TGTGCCAGCAGCCCAATCGGGCTAGCGGGAGACCCAGATACGCAGTATTTT. It codes for CASSPIGLAGDPDTQYF.

The chain recombines TRBV27 with TRBJ2-7; a weak D match, TRBD1 (6 bases). Germline CDR1 and CDR2: MNHEY and SMNVEV (reference sequence). This CDR3 contains 12 residues. V gave up 6 bases and J gave up 4 bases, with 10 bases separating them. CDR3 loop: CASRGAGYEQYF. CDR3 bases: TGTGCCAGCAGGGGGGCGGGTTACGAGCAGTACTTC.

Points on this clone: No DNA is shown, since the ends of the CDR3 on it are uncertain; the CDR3 is the one TCRdb lists. CDR3 residues: CASRGSFGLGNQPQHF. This rearrangement joins TRBV21-1 to TRBJ1-5. TRBV21-1 is deemed a pseudogene. With termini counted, the CDR3 has 16 amino acids.

For the CDR3, the DNA is TGTGCCACCAGTGATTTGATCGGAAAACTGTTTTTT. It translates to CATSDLIGKLFF. The chain employs TRBV24-1 and TRBJ1-4; no reliable D call. The CDR3 has 12 residues. Germline lookup yields CDR1 KGHDR and CDR2 SFDVKD. Trimming took off 0 bases at V and 10 bases at J, with 5 bases between the two ends.

This clone appeared a single time. The chain combines TRBV12-3 or TRBV12-4 with TRBJ1-1, with D possibly being TRBD1 (5 bases). With 10 bases removed from V and 4 bases from J, the gap between germline ends came to 16 bases. This CDR3 is built from 13 residues. CDR3 sequence (DNA): TGTGCCACCACAGGAATTAGAGGCACTGAAGCTTTCTTT. This sequence encodes CATTGIRGTEAFF.

V usage is TRBV14 and J usage is TRBJ2-3, with a tentative D call TRBD2 (7 bases). CDR3 length: 16 amino acids. Germline CDR1 reads SGHDN; CDR2 reads FVKESK. The germline V and J ends were trimmed by 2 bases and 1 base, with 13 bases remaining between them. CDR3 sequence: CASSQTGGAGTDTQYF. The CDR3 DNA reads TGTGCCAGCAGCCAAACTGGGGGGGCCGGCACAGATACGCAGTATTTT.

This chain links TRBV29-1 with TRBJ2-5, with TRBD2 matching over 8 bases. Trimming removed 6 bases from V and 7 bases from J; junction bases left unmatched: 13. Germline values: CDR1 SQVTM, CDR2 ANQGSEA. This CDR3 is built from 14 residues. CDR3 region: CSVGTGTRSGTQYF. The CDR3 bases are TGCAGCGTCGGTACCGGGACTAGGTCTGGGACCCAGTACTTC. The full variable domain, with the rest looked up from reference TRBV29-1 and TRBJ2-5, is SAVISQKPSRDICQRGTSLTIQCQVDSQVTMMFWYRQQPGQSLTLIATANQGSEATYESGFVIDKFPISRPNLTFSTLTVSNMSPEDSSIYLCSVGTGTRSGTQYFGPGTRLLVL.

The genes are TRBV9 and TRBJ2-1, with a possible D match to TRBD1 (7 bases). The germline V and J ends were trimmed by 0 bases and 4 bases, with 26 bases remaining between them. Germline CDR1 and CDR2: SGDLS and YYNGEE. The CDR3 length is 20 residues. CDR3 sequence reads: CASSVATGQGVGTGYNEQFF. The CDR3 DNA sequence: TGTGCCAGCAGCGTAGCTACGGGGCAGGGGGTGGGGACTGGGTACAATGAGCAGTTCTTC.

V is TRBV18 and J is TRBJ1-1; 7 bases agree with TRBD1. CDR1 is KGHSH, CDR2 LQKENI, per germline. CDR3 size: 13 residues. After removal of 3 bases from V and 6 bases from J, the junction contained 4 bases not matched to a gene. CDR3 DNA: TGTGCCAGCTCACCCGGGACAGATTCTGAAGCTTTCTTT. Amino acids: CASSPGTDSEAFF.

The chain uses TRBV7-3 and TRBJ2-2; D not certain. CDR3 length: 17 amino acids. Germline V lookup: CDR1 SGHTA, CDR2 FQGTGA. V was shortened by 5 bases and J by 0 bases, with 16 bases between the two germline ends. The CDR3 nucleotides are TGTGCCAGCAGCCCCGTCCGACTTGGGGCGAACACCGGGGAGCTGTTTTTT. Translating it yields CASSPVRLGANTGELFF.

The rearrangement joins TRBV2 to TRBJ2-3; TRBD1 aligns across 7 bases. Germline lookup yields CDR1 SNHLY and CDR2 FYNNEI. V gave up 6 bases and J gave up 4 bases; unmatched junction bases: 7. The CDR3 extends over 14 amino acids. Here the CDR3 DNA reads TGTGCCAGCAGCGCAACAGGGGTGGCAGATACGCAGTATTTT. Translation gives CASSATGVADTQYF.

V gene TRBV20-1 combines with J gene TRBJ2-5, with 9 bases matching TRBD2. Germline trimming cut 3 bases from V and 6 bases from J; bases unmatched to any gene: 8. The CDR3 runs 14 residues. From germline, CDR1 is DFQATT and CDR2 SNEGSKA (reference sequence). CDR3 in DNA: TGCAGTGCTAGTTGGTCTAGCGGGGAAAAGACCCAGTACTTC. It yields the protein CSASWSSGEKTQYF.